This T cell receptor beta chain comes out of a study of T-cell reconstitution after alpha-beta-depleted transplantation in children. This clonotype has ten or more counts. This CDR3 is 11 amino acids long. V lost 1 base to trimming and J lost 10 bases, with 8 bases between them. CDR1 is SQVTM and CDR2 is ANQGSEA in the germline V gene. Unique molecular identifiers were used to barcode this TCRbeta library. TCRdb analysed the PCR reads with MiXCR anew, one entry per CDR3 protein. The sample records about 300,000 distinct CDR3 sequences, around a tenth being singletons. The input for sequencing was PBMCs, taken before TCRalphabeta/CD19-depleted stem cell transplant. The chain combines TRBV29-1 with TRBJ2-1, with D perhaps TRBD1 (5 bases). The origin of this receptor is a boy in the first two years of life with acute myeloid leukemia, due to receive a stem cell transplant. The CDR3 DNA follows: TGCAGCGTTGAAGGTGACAGAGAGCAGTTCTTC. It translates to CSVEGDREQFF.